These 11 T cell receptor beta chains were all obtained from the same sample, sequenced in a study of blood T cell repertoires in COVID-19. Only in-frame clones appear in the TCRdb table, and some are missing; sequencing was by immunoSEQ multiplex PCR. The table includes roughly 220,000 clones, roughly four fifths detected once. The sequenced sample was PBMCs or T cells enriched from blood (not recorded which). These receptor sequences come from a man aged 35 to 55 who had recovered from COVID-19.

This chain uses TRBV2 with TRBJ2-3, with D unclear. The CDR3 is 14 residues long. V was trimmed by 2 bases and J by 0 bases, leaving 6 bases between them. Per the germline V gene, CDR1 is SNHLY and CDR2 is FYNNEI. The DNA of the CDR3 is TGTGCCAGCAGTGAATTAGTAAGCACAGATACGCAGTATTTT. It codes for CASSELVSTDTQYF. Looking up the rest from reference TRBV2 and TRBJ2-3 gives the full variable domain: EPEVTQTPSHQVTQMGQEVILRCVPISNHLYFYWYRQILGQKVEFLVSFYNNEISEKSEIFDDQFSVERPDGSNFTLKIRSTKLEDSAMYFCASSELVSTDTQYFGPGTRLTVL.

The rearrangement joins TRBV11-2 to TRBJ2-5, with 10 bases identical to TRBD2. Germline trimming cut 5 bases from V and 2 bases from J; bases unmatched to any gene: 5. CDR1 and CDR2 (germline): SGHAT, FQNNGV. The CDR3 sequence is 15 residues long. DNA of the CDR3: TGTGCCAGCAGCATCCAACTAGCGGGACAAGAGACCCAGTACTTC. Amino acids: CASSIQLAGQETQYF.

V and J are TRBV28 and TRBJ1-5; the D gene is possibly TRBD1 (5 bases). Germline lookup yields CDR1 MDHEN and CDR2 SYDVKM. V was clipped by 6 bases and J by 2 bases, with 14 bases between them. The CDR3 has 15 amino acids. As DNA, the CDR3 is TGTGCCAGCAGCCAGGGCCTCAGGGGCAATCAGCCCCAGCATTTT. It specifies CASSQGLRGNQPQHF.

J is TRBJ1-6 and V is TRBV6-6, with D maybe TRBD1 (5 bases). The CDR3 totals 16 residues. With 0 bases removed from V and 7 bases from J, the gap between germline ends came to 13 bases. Germline-derived CDR1 and CDR2 are MNHNY and SVGAGI (reference sequence). CDR3 amino acids: CASSYSEARQNSPLHF. DNA of the CDR3: TGTGCCAGCAGTTACTCAGAGGCCCGACAGAATTCACCCCTCCACTTT.

The rearrangement joins TRBV7-6 to TRBJ2-7; TRBD2 is a possible D gene (6 bases). Germline CDR1 and CDR2: SGHVS and FNYEAQ. V was clipped by 3 bases and J by 4 bases, with 10 bases between them. This CDR3 spans 13 amino acids. As DNA, the CDR3 is TGTGCCAGCAGCTTTGGGACTGAGTACGAGCAGTACTTC. This translates into CASSFGTEYEQYF.

CDR3 coding DNA: TGTGCCAGCAGCCAATTATTGAACACTGAAGCTTTCTTT. This gives the protein CASSQLLNTEAFF. The rearrangement joins TRBV3-1 (or the pseudogene TRBV3-2) to TRBJ1-1; D unresolved. Trimming cost V 2 bases and J 0 bases, with 4 bases left between them. The CDR3 covers 13 residues. Looked up from germline, CDR1 is LGHDT and CDR2 is YNNKEL (reference sequence).

This chain connects TRBV4-2 to TRBJ2-7, with D unresolved. The germline V gene encodes CDR1 LGHNA and CDR2 YNFKEQ. The germline V and J ends were trimmed by 1 base and 10 bases, with 11 bases remaining between them. The CDR3 is 12 residues long. The CDR3 sequence: CASSQAGLEQYF. In nucleotides, the CDR3 is TGTGCCAGCAGCCAAGCGGGTCTAGAACAGTACTTC.

CDR3 residues: CASSYGQGAYNEQFF. The CDR3 region has the DNA TGTGCCAGCAGTTACGGCCAGGGGGCCTACAATGAGCAGTTCTTC. V usage is TRBV6-5 and J usage is TRBJ2-1; 7 bases are a match to TRBD1. The trim removed 2 bases at V and 2 bases at J, leaving 3 bases unmatched. Germline CDR1 reads MNHEY; CDR2 reads SVGAGI. The CDR3 extends over 15 amino acids.

The gene calls are TRBV7-9 and TRBJ2-2, with 10 nucleotides matching TRBD1. Germline V gene data show CDR1 as SEHNR and CDR2 as FQNEAQ (reference sequence). This CDR3 comprises 14 residues. The junction had 5 bases not matched to a gene; V was cut back by 6 bases and J by 7 bases. The CDR3 DNA reads TGTGCCAGCAGAAAGGACAGGGGGGGCGGGGAGCTGTTTTTT. This sequence encodes CASRKDRGGGELFF.

Details on this clone: This CDR3 is also generated by other DNA sequences in the sample. CDR3 sequence reads: CASSLGGLPYGYTF. CDR3 nucleotides: TGTGCCAGCAGCCTGGGGGGGCTTCCCTATGGCTACACCTTC. The gene calls are TRBV6-5 and TRBJ1-2; maybe TRBD1 (6 bases). Trimming stripped 6 bases from V and 4 bases from J, with 15 bases between. This CDR3 region has 14 residues. CDR1 and CDR2 from the germline V gene are MNHEY and SVGAGI.

The rearrangement links TRBV28 to TRBJ1-6, with unresolved D. Looked up from germline, CDR1 is MDHEN and CDR2 is SYDVKM. V was trimmed by 7 bases and J by 11 bases, leaving 21 bases between them. The CDR3 spans 15 residues. CDR3: CASNERGYLGTPLHF. The CDR3 DNA reads TGTGCCAGCAATGAACGGGGATACCTGGGGACACCCCTCCACTTT.